Each of the 8 T cell receptor beta chains below was sequenced from the same sample in a study of blood T cells in healthy people across ages. Through a sample-barcoded 5' primer and a J-beta primer mix, a second PCR was run for about 6 to 11 cycles. One entry per CDR3 protein, called by TCRdb with MiXCR from the 5' RACE reads. The sample includes roughly 1.9 million distinct CDR3 sequences, roughly two fifths seen only once; the top ten take around 23%. The material sequenced was blood. The receptors here all came from a human donor in good health.

The CDR3 DNA reads TGTGCCAGCAGCTTAATCACCGGAACTAACTATGGCTACACCTTC. Protein product: CASSLITGTNYGYTF. This chain joins TRBV7-2 and TRBJ1-2, with D unclear. The V gene's germline CDR1 is SGHTA and CDR2 FQGNSA. Trimming pared 2 bases from V and 0 bases from J, leaving 10 bases between. The CDR3 covers 15 residues.

V and J are TRBV9 and TRBJ1-5, with D possibly matching TRBD1 (6 bases). V lost 4 bases and J 2 bases, leaving 10 bases between the germline ends. Germline CDR1 is SGDLS and CDR2 is YYNGEE. CDR3 length: 14 residues. Here the CDR3 DNA reads TGTGCCAGCAGCACAGGGATAGGCAATCAGCCCCAGCATTTT. Protein: CASSTGIGNQPQHF.

This rearrangement joins TRBV7-2 to TRBJ2-7; D unclear. CDR1 is SGHTA, CDR2 FQGNSA, per germline. Trimming left V 1 base short and J 6 bases short, with 13 bases between. The CDR3 is 14 amino acids. CDR3 sequence reads: CASSLVSIAFEQYF. The CDR3 nucleotides read TGTGCCAGCAGCTTAGTGTCAATAGCCTTCGAGCAGTACTTC.

This chain uses TRBV5-1 with TRBJ2-2, with TRBD2 matching 8 bases. CDR3 size: 15 residues. From germline, CDR1 is SGHRS and CDR2 YFSETQ. J gave up 4 bases and V 7 bases, and 9 bases lay outside the gene matches. The CDR3 region is CASGVRLAGTGELFF. Here the CDR3 DNA reads TGCGCCAGCGGGGTACGGCTAGCGGGCACCGGGGAGCTGTTTTTT.

The chain links TRBV27 to TRBJ2-7; a weak D match, TRBD2 (5 bases). CDR3 size: 14 residues. Germline V gene lookup returns CDR1 MNHEY and CDR2 SMNVEV (reference sequence). V lost 6 bases and J lost 7, with 19 bases in between. The CDR3 nucleotides read TGTGCCAGCAGGAGAGAAACCGACTACGGGGAGCAGTACTTC. Translation: CASRRETDYGEQYF.

A single count supports this clonotype. J is TRBJ1-4 and V is TRBV15; D unclear. The CDR3 runs to 15 residues. Germline V gene lookup returns CDR1 LNHNV and CDR2 YYDKDF (reference sequence). V lost 0 bases and J lost 8, with 13 bases in between. The DNA for the CDR3 is TGTGCCACCAGCAGAGATGACCTCCGAGGGGAAAAACTGTTTTTT. Translation: CATSRDDLRGEKLFF. Combining the CDR3 with reference TRBV15 and TRBJ1-4 gives the whole variable domain DAMVIQNPRYQVTQFGKPVTLSCSQTLNHNVMYWYQQKSSQAPKLLFHYYDKDFNNEADTPDNFQSRRPNTSFCFLDIRSPGLGDTAMYLCATSRDDLRGEKLFFGSGTQLSVL.

The chain joins TRBV5-1 to TRBJ1-2; TRBD1 agrees at 8 bases. This CDR3 is built from 16 residues. Germline CDR1 is SGHRS and CDR2 is YFSETQ. The J segment lost 3 bases and the V segment lost 1 base, leaving 8 bases of the junction unmatched. The CDR3 loop reads CASSLSGGQGDYGYTF. The CDR3 region has the DNA TGCGCCAGCAGCTTGTCCGGAGGACAGGGAGACTATGGCTACACCTTC.

The chain couples TRBV28 to TRBJ2-1, with 9 nucleotides matching TRBD2. The V and J ends lost 6 bases and 6 bases, in that order; junction bases with no gene match: 12. The germline gives CDR1 MDHEN, CDR2 SYDVKM. The CDR3 is made up of 16 amino acids. CDR3 amino acids: CASRLSGAGGLNEQFF. The CDR3 DNA follows: TGTGCCAGCAGGCTCTCGGGGGCGGGGGGGCTCAATGAGCAGTTCTTC.